This T cell receptor (beta chain) was documented in a study of blood T cell repertoires in COVID-19. TCRdb's copy holds only in-frame clones and misses some; the assay was immunoSEQ multiplex PCR. The table lists approximately 450,000 clones, roughly nine tenths of them singletons. Trimming removed 3 bases from V and 0 bases from J, with 12 bases in between. Germline V CDR1 and CDR2: LNHDA, SQIVND (reference sequence). This CDR3 region has 17 residues. The chain employs TRBV19 and TRBJ2-6, with a weak D call TRBD1 (7 bases). The receptor was derived from a man younger than 40 who had recovered from COVID-19. Sequenced input: PBMCs or T cells enriched from blood (not recorded which). The CDR3 is CASSMEGALSGANVLTF. The CDR3 DNA reads TGTGCCAGTAGTATGGAGGGGGCGCTCTCTGGGGCCAACGTCCTGACTTTC.